This is a list of T cell receptor beta chains from one sample in a study of shared clonotypes between healthy human individuals. The repertoire was sequenced with immunoSEQ multiplex PCR; TCRdb's copy has only in-frame clones and lacks some. The sample holds some 490,000 clones, around 80% seen once. Sequencing was done on a sample of PBMCs. Receptors were obtained from a woman between 40 and 50 years old in good health. Some clones in this sample may be carry-over from other donors' samples. Each CDR3 is given with its conserved first and last residue. The D gene is left open where the match is weak. The size of a clone is reported for some rows only, either as once, few or many, or as a class for expanded clones.

TRBJ1-6 | NA | 15 | TRBV4-1 | NA | CASSQGHTQNSPLHF | TGCGCCAGCAGCCAAGGACACACACAAAATTCACCCCTCCACTTT
TRBJ2-2 | NA | 11 | TRBV5-8 | NA | CASSSYRELFF | TGTGCCAGCAGCTCCTACCGGGAGCTGTTTTTT
TRBJ2-3 | NA | 14 | TRBV4-2 | NA | CASSQDLLADTQYF | TGTGCCAGCAGCCAAGATCTTCTAGCAGATACGCAGTATTTT
TRBJ1-4 | NA | 15 | TRBV7-9 | NA | CASSFGGTDNEKLFF | TGTGCCAGCAGCTTTGGAGGGACCGATAATGAAAAACTGTTTTTT
TRBJ2-7 | NA | 13 | TRBV28 | NA | CASLTGATGEQYF | TGTGCCAGCCTCACGGGGGCGACGGGCGAGCAGTACTTC
TRBJ2-5 | few | 15 | TRBV5-1 | TRBD1 | CASSLVGTGEETQYF | TGCGCCAGCAGCTTGGTTGGAACAGGGGAAGAGACCCAGTACTTC
TRBJ1-4 | NA | 13 | TRBV28 | TRBD1 | CASHRGLGEKLFF | TGTGCCAGTCACAGGGGGCTTGGTGAAAAACTGTTTTTT
TRBJ2-1 | NA | 12 | TRBV4-3 | NA | CASSRLQNEQFF | TGCGCCAGCAGCCGACTACAGAATGAGCAGTTCTTC
TRBJ2-1 | NA | 13 | TRBV28 | TRBD1 | CASTLDRDNEQFF | TGTGCCAGCACCCTGGACAGGGACAATGAGCAGTTCTTC
TRBJ1-3 | NA | 15 | TRBV19 | NA | CASSINRNSGNTIYF | TGTGCCAGTAGTATAAACCGAAACTCTGGAAACACCATATATTTT
TRBJ2-5 | NA | 14 | TRBV7-3 | NA | CASSLNGEQETQYF | TGTGCCAGCAGCTTAAATGGAGAACAAGAGACCCAGTACTTC
TRBJ1-5 | many | 14 | TRBV5-4 | NA | CATNRADSNQPQHF | TGTGCCACCAACAGGGCCGATAGCAATCAGCCCCAGCATTTT
TRBJ2-7 | NA | 13 | TRBV10-3 | NA | CAISAGPPTEGYF | TGTGCCATCAGTGCGGGACCTCCTACCGAGGGGTACTTC
TRBJ2-7 | NA | 14 | TRBV18 | TRBD1 | CASSAGQEFDEQYF | TGTGCCAGCTCAGCCGGACAGGAGTTCGACGAGCAGTACTTC
TRBJ2-7 | NA | 13 | TRBV10-1 | NA | CASSPLGGSEQYF | TGCGCCAGCAGCCCCTTGGGAGGTAGTGAGCAGTACTTC
TRBJ2-1 | NA | 13 | TRBV25-1 | NA | CASRTSSYNEQFF | TGTGCCAGCAGGACTAGCTCCTACAATGAGCAGTTCTTC
TRBJ1-2 | few | 15 | TRBV5-1 | NA | CASSLAGEGWYGYTF | TGCGCCAGCAGCTTGGCGGGTGAAGGGTGGTATGGCTACACCTTC
TRBJ1-5 | NA | 14 | TRBV5-1 | NA | CASSLDTGNQPQHF | TGCGCCAGCAGCCTCGACACGGGCAATCAGCCCCAGCATTTT
TRBJ2-1 | few | 15 | TRBV5-4 | TRBD2 | CASSLGTSGYNEQFF | TGTGCCAGCAGCTTGGGGACTAGCGGCTACAATGAGCAGTTCTTC
TRBJ2-3 | once | 16 | TRBV7-6 | NA | CASTINREGSTDTQYF | TGTGCCAGCACCATCAATAGAGAGGGAAGCACAGATACGCAGTATTTT